These T cell receptor beta chains were read from a single sample in a study of shared clonotypes between healthy human individuals. The table came from immunoSEQ multiplex PCR; TCRdb's copy has only in-frame clones and leaves some out. The sample carries about 2.2 million clones, roughly 95% recorded once. Sequenced input: naive CD8+ T cells from PBMCs. The receptors were gathered from a man in his late teens or twenties in good health. Some clones in this sample may be carry-over from other donors' samples. Both conserved end residues are part of each CDR3. D genes are given only for firm matches. The size entry is marked missing in some rows and otherwise reads once, few, many or a size class.

D,V,J,size,DNA,CDR3
.,TRBV5-6,TRBJ1-4,once,TGTGCCAGCAGCGGATCATCTAATGAAAAACTGTTTTTT,CASSGSSNEKLFF
TRBD1,TRBV7-6,TRBJ2-7,once,TGTGCCAGCAGCTGGACAGGGAAGGAGGAGCAGTACTTC,CASSWTGKEEQYF
TRBD1,TRBV27,TRBJ1-1,.,TGTGCCAGCAGTCCCCACAGGGGCAGGAGCACTGAAGCTTTCTTT,CASSPHRGRSTEAFF
TRBD1,TRBV11-3,TRBJ2-7,.,TGTGCCAGCAGCTTAGGGACAGGCTTCCCCGAGCAGTACTTC,CASSLGTGFPEQYF
.,TRBV28,TRBJ2-7,.,TGTGCCACCATAGACAACTACGAGCAGTACTTC,CATIDNYEQYF
.,TRBV19,TRBJ1-1,.,TGTGCCAGTATGGCGGGAGGTACTGAAGCTTTCTTT,CASMAGGTEAFF
.,TRBV5-1,TRBJ2-7,.,TGCGCCAGCAGCTTGGGTATAGGGGTAACCTACGAGCAGTACTTC,CASSLGIGVTYEQYF
.,TRBV2,TRBJ2-1,.,TGTGCCAGCAGCACCAAGGTTACGGTCTACAATGAGCAGTTCTTC,CASSTKVTVYNEQFF
.,TRBV7-9,TRBJ1-5,.,TGTGCCAGCAGCATGGGACCGTTCTATCAGCCCCAGCATTTT,CASSMGPFYQPQHF
TRBD2,TRBV5-4,TRBJ2-7,.,TGTGCCAGCAGCTTGAGCGGGAGAGTCTACGAGCAGTACTTC,CASSLSGRVYEQYF
TRBD2,TRBV28,TRBJ2-3,.,TGTGCCAGCAGCTTCGGGAGGCCAGATACGCAGTATTTT,CASSFGRPDTQYF
.,TRBV21-1,TRBJ2-7,.,TGTGCCAGCAGCAAAGAAGAGGCGTCTTACGAGCAGTACTTC,CASSKEEASYEQYF
.,TRBV7-9,TRBJ2-3,.,TGTGCCAGCAGCTTAGTAGACAGCTCTAGCACAGATACGCAGTATTTT,CASSLVDSSSTDTQYF
TRBD2,TRBV28,TRBJ2-7,.,TGTGCCAGCAGTTCCGGCGGGAGAACCTACGAGCAGTACTTC,CASSSGGRTYEQYF
.,TRBV27,TRBJ2-7,.,TGTGCCAGCAAGGCGGGGATCTACGAGCAGTACTTC,CASKAGIYEQYF
.,TRBV28,TRBJ1-5,.,TGTGCCAGCAGGGCGACGGGTTATAGCAATCAGCCCCAGCATTTT,CASRATGYSNQPQHF
TRBD1,TRBV4-3,TRBJ1-1,.,TGCGCCAGCAGCCCCGGGACAGGCCTGGGGACTGAAGCTTTCTTT,CASSPGTGLGTEAFF
.,TRBV7-2,TRBJ1-5,.,TGTGCCAGCAGCTTAGACCCGGGCAGATGGGAAGATGGCAATCAGCCCCAGCATTTT,CASSLDPGRWEDGNQPQHF
TRBD2,TRBV13,TRBJ2-1,.,TGTGCCAGCAGCCTCGGACTAGCGGGAGACCATGAGCAGTTCTTC,CASSLGLAGDHEQFF